Sequencing of this TCR beta chain was carried out in a study of T-cell reconstitution after alpha-beta-depleted transplantation in children. Library preparation (for TCRbeta) was performed with unique molecular identifiers. TCRdb redid the calling of the PCR reads with MiXCR, one entry per CDR3 protein. This table has 300,000 or so distinct CDR3 sequences, about a quarter appearing once. About this clonotype itself: What it binds is unknown.

Study-level points and caveats: Several hundred expanded graft clones reportedly supplied alpha-beta T cells about two months after transplant. From surviving recipient T cells and thymic progenitors came the high day-60 TCRbeta diversity observed in some patients. T cells produced anew were the main source of T-cell counts and diversity one year after transplant.

Trimming removed 5 bases at V and 3 bases at J, with 11 bases between. The germline CDR1 and CDR2 sequences are SGHVS and FQNEAQ. The CDR3 contains 14 residues. The TCR sequence derives from a male patient younger than 18 who had a stem cell transplant for acute lymphoblastic leukemia, so the T cells may come from the graft donor. The chain joins TRBV7-8 to TRBJ1-5, with a tentative D call TRBD1 (6 bases). Material: PBMCs, mostly from graft donor cells, obtained 180 days after TCRalphabeta/CD19-depleted stem cell transplant. The CDR3 sequence is CASSVQGYNQPQHF. As DNA, the CDR3 is TGTGCCAGCAGCGTCCAGGGGTACAATCAGCCCCAGCATTTT.